This entry is about one T cell receptor (beta chain). Antigen unknown. The data originate from a study of shared clonotypes between healthy human individuals. Adult Caucasians living in Nashville, Tennessee made up all of the donors. The CDR3 is 14 residues long. Per the germline V gene, CDR1 is KGHSH and CDR2 is LQKENI. Trimming took 2 bases from V and 6 from J; bases not matched to a gene: 5. Regarding the study as a whole: The generation probabilities recorded for non-shared clonotypes fell below those of clonotypes shared by all four donors. Blood was the only sampled material, and tissue repertoires likely differ.

Generated by immunoSEQ multiplex PCR, the TCRdb table keeps only in-frame clones and is missing some. This repertoire shows about 2.3 million clones, less than 95% found once; its top ten account for about 0.36%. The rearrangement joins TRBV18 to TRBJ2-3; 7 bases are shared with TRBD2. Material for sequencing was naive CD4+ T cells from PBMCs. This sample's subset: CD45RA+ positively selected. This receptor was obtained from a young man in good health. Some clones in this sample may be carry-over from other donors' samples. CDR3 sequence (DNA): TGTGCCAGCTCACCAAGCGGGACTGGGGATACGCAGTATTTT. Protein product: CASSPSGTGDTQYF.